Below are 23 T cell receptor beta chains sequenced from a single sample in a study of T cell repertoires in cytomegalovirus infection. TCRdb re-called the reads through MiXCR, storing one row per CDR3 protein. This sample has approximately 270,000 distinct CDR3 sequences, with 20% to 25% found just once. These TCRs' antigens remain unknown. Sequences were derived from cultured PBMCs, sampled from culture after CMV antigen stimulation. These receptors came from a human donor in good health (CMV status not recorded). Some clones in this sample may be carry-over from other donors' samples.

The rearrangement uses TRBV11-2 and TRBJ2-5; no clear D gene. This CDR3 is 13 amino acids long. Trimming left V 0 bases short and J 4 bases short, with 6 bases between. CDR1 is SGHAT and CDR2 is FQNNGV in the germline V gene. The DNA of the CDR3 is TGTGCCAGCAGCTTAGAGGTATCAGAGACCCAGTACTTC. It specifies CASSLEVSETQYF. The full variable domain, in which reference TRBV11-2 and TRBJ2-5 provide the parts outside the CDR3, is EAGVAQSPRYKIIEKRQSVAFWCNPISGHATLYWYQQILGQGPKLLIQFQNNGVVDDSQLPKDRFSAERLKGVDSTLKIQPAKLEDSAVYLCASSLEVSETQYFGPGTRLLVL.

This chain joins TRBV12-3 or TRBV12-4 and TRBJ2-6; no reliable D call. The V end was cut by 7 bases, the J end by 2 bases, with 6 bases between. This CDR3 has 13 residues. CDR3 in DNA: TGTGCCAGCACTCCCCCTGGGGCCAACGTCCTGACTTTC. Translated: CASTPPGANVLTF.

The chain recombines TRBV19 with TRBJ1-4; D remains unclear. Germline V CDR1 and CDR2: LNHDA, SQIVND (reference sequence). The CDR3 is 14 amino acids. Trimming took 5 bases from V and 2 from J, leaving 9 bases between them. The CDR3 region has the DNA TGTGCCAGTAGTCACTGGAATACTAATGAAAAACTGTTTTTT. As protein: CASSHWNTNEKLFF.

This clonotype was seen only a few times. The chain has TRBV7-2 and TRBJ2-5; TRBD2 matches 14 bases. This CDR3 is built from 16 residues. Germline CDR1 is SGHTA and CDR2 is FQGNSA. Trimming cost V 3 bases and J 5 bases; bases outside gene matches: 5. CDR3 amino acids: CASSFRLAGGRETQYF. CDR3 bases: TGTGCCAGCAGCTTTCGACTAGCGGGAGGGAGGGAGACCCAGTACTTC.

This clonotype occurred many times. The rearrangement uses TRBV6-2 or TRBV6-3 and TRBJ2-1; TRBD2 matches 11 bases. CDR3 size: 16 residues. Germline V lookup: CDR1 MNHEY, CDR2 SVGEGT. V lost 6 bases and J lost 4; bases outside the gene matches: 8. CDR3 protein: CASRRTTSGGYNEQFF. DNA of the CDR3: TGTGCCAGCAGAAGAACAACTAGCGGGGGTTACAATGAGCAGTTCTTC.

This clonotype was seen a handful of times. The chain employs TRBV2 and TRBJ2-7; the match to TRBD2 covers 13 bases. The CDR3 length is 15 residues. The germline V gene encodes CDR1 SNHLY and CDR2 FYNNEI. The ends lost 7 bases at V and 3 bases at J; junction bases unmatched: 6. CDR3 loop: CASKGLAGVVYEQYF. The CDR3 DNA reads TGTGCCAGCAAAGGACTAGCGGGAGTGGTCTACGAGCAGTACTTC.

This clonotype came up many times. The chain has TRBV7-2 and TRBJ1-2; D is unclear. V shed 2 bases and J shed 0 bases, with 16 bases lying between them. Germline CDR1 reads SGHTA; CDR2 reads FQGNSA. The CDR3 sequence is 17 residues long. The CDR3 is CASSLYTSSLANYGYTF. The CDR3, as DNA: TGTGCCAGCAGCTTATACACGAGCAGCCTAGCTAACTATGGCTACACCTTC.

The chain carries TRBV19 and TRBJ1-5; D may be TRBD1 (5 bases). CDR3 size: 15 residues. With 5 bases removed from V and 2 bases from J, the gap between germline ends came to 13 bases. The germline gives CDR1 LNHDA, CDR2 SQIVND (reference sequence). CDR3 DNA sequence: TGTGCCAGTAGTTTCAGGGAGGTCGGCAATCAGCCCCAGCATTTT. Amino acid sequence: CASSFREVGNQPQHF.

This clonotype was detected ten times or more. The chain combines TRBV7-9 with TRBJ2-5; weak D call: TRBD2 (6 bases). V was cut by 3 bases and J by 5 bases, with 19 bases left in between. Germline values: CDR1 SEHNR, CDR2 FQNEAQ (reference sequence). This CDR3 has 16 residues. In DNA, the CDR3 is TGTGCCAGCAGCTTCGACGCACTGGGAGGTGGTGAGACCCAGTACTTC. This sequence encodes CASSFDALGGGETQYF.

This clonotype occurred many times. The rearrangement joins TRBV7-2 to TRBJ2-1; D is ambiguous. Trimming removed 10 bases at V and 3 bases at J, with 13 bases between. The germline CDR1 and CDR2 sequences are SGHTA and FQGNSA. The CDR3 totals 13 residues. The CDR3 coding sequence is TGTGCCACGCAGAGGCCGGGCTACAATGAGCAGTTCTTC. Translation gives CATQRPGYNEQFF.

This clonotype was found a few times. The chain employs TRBV4-3 and TRBJ2-6, with D tentatively TRBD1 or TRBD2 (5 bases each). The CDR3 spans 18 residues. The V and J ends lost 1 base and 4 bases respectively, with 17 bases between them. CDR1 is LGHNA and CDR2 is YSLEER in the germline V gene. CDR3 coding DNA: TGCGCCAGCAGCCAAGCCCCCGCCGGGACCTCAGGGGCCAACGTCCTGACTTTC. Protein product: CASSQAPAGTSGANVLTF.

With regard to this clonotype: Possible read error: a much larger clone is one base away. V and J are TRBV7-2 and TRBJ2-5, with 10 bases fitting TRBD2. The V and J ends lost 6 bases and 10 bases, in that order; junction bases with no gene match: 5. CDR1 SGHTA and CDR2 FQGNSA come from the germline V gene. The CDR3 is made up of 12 amino acids. The CDR3 nucleotides are TGTGCCAGCAGGGAAGCGGGAGGGCTCCAGTACTTC. This codes for CASREAGGLQYF.

The chain uses TRBV7-8 and TRBJ1-3; D gene unclear. CDR1 and CDR2 from the germline V gene are SGHVS and FQNEAQ. The CDR3 has 16 amino acids. Trimming cost V 0 bases and J 0 bases, with 9 bases left between them. The CDR3 sequence: CASSLALFRSGNTIYF. The DNA of the CDR3 is TGTGCCAGCAGCTTAGCGCTATTTCGCTCTGGAAACACCATATATTTT.

This clonotype was counted between two and nine times. This chain joins TRBV7-2 and TRBJ2-5, with unresolved D. Looked up from germline, CDR1 is SGHTA and CDR2 is FQGNSA. V was trimmed by 4 bases and J by 5 bases, leaving 14 bases between them. The CDR3 totals 14 residues. The CDR3 bases are TGTGCCAGCAGCTCCTTTCGGCACGCGGAGACCCAGTACTTC. Translation: CASSSFRHAETQYF.

The gene calls are TRBV18 and TRBJ2-6; TRBD1 agrees at 9 bases. In germline, CDR1 is KGHSH, CDR2 LQKENI. V was pared by 1 base and J by 2 bases, with 9 bases of the junction left unmatched. This CDR3 is 19 amino acids long. CDR3 in DNA: TGTGCCAGCTCACCACGGGGACGGGACAGGGTCCCTGGGGCCAACGTCCTGACTTTC. It yields the protein CASSPRGRDRVPGANVLTF.

This clonotype was observed at least ten times. The CDR3 coding sequence is TGTGCCAGCAGCTTGGGGACAGTCAAGACCTACGAGCAGTACGTC. Its translation: CASSLGTVKTYEQYV. The rearrangement links TRBV7-8 to TRBJ2-7; TRBD1 matches 7 bases. In germline, CDR1 is SGHVS, CDR2 FQNEAQ. Trimming at V came to 3 bases and at J to 2 bases, leaving 7 bases not matched to a gene. The CDR3 runs to 15 residues.

This clonotype has a handful of counts. This rearrangement joins TRBV27 to TRBJ1-1, with 8 bases that match TRBD1. Trimming took 5 bases from V and 3 from J; bases not matched to a gene: 8. The CDR3 is made up of 15 amino acids. Looked up from germline, CDR1 is MNHEY and CDR2 is SMNVEV (reference sequence). CDR3 sequence: CASSDTDRAHTEAFF. The CDR3 DNA is TGTGCCAGCAGTGACACGGACAGGGCTCACACTGAAGCTTTCTTT.

This clonotype was recorded a few times. The gene calls are TRBV7-9 and TRBJ2-1; D is uncertain. The germline CDR1 and CDR2 sequences are SEHNR and FQNEAQ (reference sequence). Trimming removed 4 bases from V and 8 bases from J, with 12 bases in between. The CDR3 extends over 13 amino acids. DNA for the CDR3: TGTGCCAGCAGCTCAGCGCCCAGCGATGAGCAGTTCTTC. Translation: CASSSAPSDEQFF.

This rearrangement joins TRBV7-2 to TRBJ1-1, with D hard to call. CDR1 is SGHTA and CDR2 is FQGNSA in the germline V gene. V was shortened by 3 bases and J by 1 base, with 9 bases between the two germline ends. The CDR3 has 14 residues. CDR3 DNA sequence: TGTGCCAGCAGCTTCAGACCGGAGAACACTGAAGCTTTCTTT. Translation gives CASSFRPENTEAFF.

The chain links TRBV6-6 to TRBJ1-1, with D maybe TRBD1 (5 bases). Germline V gene sequence: CDR1 MNHNY, CDR2 SVGAGI (reference sequence). The CDR3 covers 13 residues. V was pared by 7 bases and J by 7 bases, with 16 bases between. CDR3 sequence: CASTMLGVLEAFF. The CDR3 DNA reads TGTGCCAGCACTATGTTAGGGGTGCTTGAAGCTTTCTTT.

This clonotype was observed a handful of times. The J gene is TRBJ1-1, the V gene TRBV7-9; TRBD1 is a possible D gene (6 bases). Trimming removed 7 bases from V and 1 base from J, with 16 bases in between. The V gene's germline CDR1 is SEHNR and CDR2 FQNEAQ (reference sequence). This CDR3 has 15 residues. DNA of the CDR3: TGTGCCAGCAAACTCCCGGGACATAAGAACACTGAAGCTTTCTTT. Protein: CASKLPGHKNTEAFF.

The chain joins TRBV6-5 to TRBJ2-3, with 9 bases aligning to TRBD1. This CDR3 is built from 17 residues. The germline V gene encodes CDR1 MNHEY and CDR2 SVGAGI. V gave up 5 bases and J gave up 4 bases; unmatched junction bases: 13. In DNA form, the CDR3 reads TGTGCCAGCAGTACCCCCGGGACAGGGTGGAGGGCAGATACGCAGTATTTT. The encoded protein is CASSTPGTGWRADTQYF.

The chain recombines TRBV6-2 or TRBV6-3 with TRBJ2-2; 8 nucleotides align to TRBD2. J gave up 15 bases and V 3 bases, and 6 bases lay outside the gene matches. Germline CDR1 MNHEY, CDR2 SVGEGT. This CDR3 contains 12 residues. CDR3 protein: CASSYGAGVVFF. The CDR3 DNA is TGTGCCAGCAGTTATGGAGCGGGAGTGGTGTTTTTT.